These 14 T cell receptor beta chains were all obtained from the same sample, sequenced in a study of blood T cell repertoires in COVID-19. Profiling relied on immunoSEQ multiplex PCR, and the TCRdb table lists in-frame clones only, not all of them. The table lists 72,000 or so clones, approximately 85% of them singletons. Sequencing was carried out using peripheral blood. These receptors were collected from a woman older than 75 with active or convalescent COVID-19.

This chain uses TRBV7-7 with TRBJ2-5; possible D gene TRBD2, 5 bases. V lost 5 bases and J 1 base, leaving 8 bases between the germline ends. Germline-derived CDR1 and CDR2 are SSHAT and FNYEAQ (reference sequence). The CDR3 totals 13 residues. The CDR3 sequence: CASSPGSQETQYF. The CDR3 DNA sequence: TGTGCCAGCAGCCCGGGATCCCAAGAGACCCAGTACTTC.

This chain joins TRBV5-6 and TRBJ1-1; tentatively, D is TRBD1 (5 bases). Per the germline V gene, CDR1 is SGHDT and CDR2 is YYEEEE. The CDR3 sequence is 14 residues long. Trimming took off 4 bases at V and 3 bases at J, with 13 bases between the two ends. As DNA, the CDR3 is TGTGCCAGCAGCGAACTTGGAGGGGACACTGAAGCTTTCTTT. Its protein is CASSELGGDTEAFF.

This clone came up a few times. The chain recombines TRBV9 with TRBJ1-6; 8 nucleotides line up with TRBD1. This CDR3 is 15 amino acids long. Germline values: CDR1 SGDLS, CDR2 YYNGEE. Trimming took 0 bases from V and 7 from J; bases not matched to a gene: 3. The CDR3 is CASSVVGTGNSPLHF. The CDR3 bases are TGTGCCAGCAGCGTAGTTGGGACAGGAAATTCACCCCTCCACTTT. Drawing the rest from reference TRBV9 and TRBJ1-6, the complete variable domain is DSGVTQTPKHLITATGQRVTLRCSPRSGDLSVYWYQQSLDQGLQFLIQYYNGEERAKGNILERFSAQQFPDLHSELNLSSLELGDSALYFCASSVVGTGNSPLHFGNGTRLTVT.

The chain combines TRBV18 with TRBJ2-7; 7 nucleotides match TRBD1. The germline CDR1 and CDR2 sequences are KGHSH and LQKENI. Losses at the gene ends were 5 bases for V and 3 bases for J; bases not matched to a gene: 4. This CDR3 spans 13 amino acids. The DNA of the CDR3 is TGTGCCAGCTCATCGACAGGGAACTACGAGCAGTACTTC. Its protein is CASSSTGNYEQYF.

The V call is TRBV7-2, the J call TRBJ2-7, with D possibly TRBD2 on 5 matching bases. V was trimmed by 5 bases and J by 2 bases, leaving 16 bases between them. This CDR3 contains 15 residues. In germline, CDR1 is SGHTA, CDR2 FQGNSA. For the CDR3, the DNA is TGTGCCAGCAGCCTCCGCGCGGGCCCTCCCTACGAGCAGTACTTC. Its protein product is CASSLRAGPPYEQYF.

V gene TRBV27 combines with J gene TRBJ2-3; a possible D gene is TRBD1 (5 bases). Trimming pared 9 bases from V and 5 bases from J, leaving 18 bases between. Germline CDR1 and CDR2: MNHEY and SMNVEV (reference sequence). The CDR3 loop spans 14 amino acids. CDR3 DNA: TGTGCCAGTGGGGCACTGCCTACGTTAGATACGCAGTATTTT. Translation gives CASGALPTLDTQYF.

The chain links TRBV13 to TRBJ1-4, with a possible D match to TRBD1 (6 bases). CDR3 length equals 15 residues. Germline V gives CDR1 PRHDT, CDR2 FYEKMQ (reference sequence). The V end lost 6 bases, the J end lost 4 bases, and 15 bases lay between the germline ends. For the CDR3, the DNA is TGTGCCAGCAGTTTCACAGGGCCCCTTAATGAAAAACTGTTTTTT. This sequence encodes CASSFTGPLNEKLFF.

The V call is TRBV18, the J call TRBJ2-3; 9 bases fit TRBD2. After removal of 0 bases from V and 2 bases from J, the junction contained 0 bases not matched to a gene. CDR1 KGHSH and CDR2 LQKENI come from the germline V gene. This CDR3 has 15 residues. In DNA, the CDR3 is TGTGCCAGCTCACCACCGGGACTAGCCACAGATACGCAGTATTTT. Protein: CASSPPGLATDTQYF.

This rearrangement joins TRBV21-1 to TRBJ1-3. TRBV21-1 is annotated as a pseudogene. CDR3 size: 16 residues. CDR3 amino acids: CARGGDLGNSGNTIYF. The CDR3 bases are TGTGCCAGAGGGGGGGATCTGGGTAACTCTGGAAACACCATATATTTT.

V is TRBV20-1 and J is TRBJ2-4, with D possibly being TRBD2 (5 bases). Germline values: CDR1 DFQATT, CDR2 SNEGSKA (reference sequence). This CDR3 is built from 14 residues. The V end lost 3 bases, the J end lost 6 bases, and 15 bases lay between the germline ends. Here the CDR3 DNA reads TGCAGTGCTAGTGAGGGCGACGGTACAAACATTCAGTACTTC. It specifies CSASEGDGTNIQYF.

The V gene is TRBV4-1, the J gene TRBJ2-5; D perhaps matches TRBD2 (5 bases). The germline CDR1 and CDR2 sequences are MGHRA and YSYEKL. This CDR3 spans 13 amino acids. V lost 3 bases and J lost 5, with 10 bases in between. The CDR3 sequence is CASSQSRGETQYF. The CDR3 DNA reads as TGCGCCAGCAGCCAGTCCAGAGGGGAGACCCAGTACTTC.

The chain employs TRBV23-1 and TRBJ1-4; 8 nucleotides agree with TRBD1. Being an ORF, TRBV23-1 has a function that is uncertain. J was trimmed by 7 bases and V by 8 bases; bases with no gene match: 9. The CDR3 is made up of 14 amino acids. CDR3 sequence reads: CASPTGGGSEKLFF. CDR3 coding DNA: TGCGCCAGCCCAACAGGGGGAGGGAGTGAAAAACTGTTTTTT.

The gene calls are TRBV11-3 and TRBJ2-5; 11 nucleotides line up with TRBD2. The CDR3 is 15 residues long. The V and J ends lost 5 bases and 3 bases, in that order; junction bases with no gene match: 5. Germline V gene data show CDR1 as SGHNT and CDR2 as YENEEA. Here the CDR3 reads CASSQGLAAEETQYF. Here the CDR3 DNA reads TGTGCCAGCAGCCAGGGACTAGCGGCGGAAGAGACCCAGTACTTC.

This clone was seen just once. This chain joins TRBV9 and TRBJ2-2, with TRBD2 matching over 10 bases. V was clipped by 1 base and J by 6 bases; unmatched bases: 9. The V gene's germline CDR1 is SGDLS and CDR2 YYNGEE. CDR3 size: 17 residues. CDR3 nucleotide sequence: TGTGCCAGCAGCGTACTAGCGGGGGCCCCGTGGTCCGGGGAGCTGTTTTTT. Translation gives CASSVLAGAPWSGELFF.